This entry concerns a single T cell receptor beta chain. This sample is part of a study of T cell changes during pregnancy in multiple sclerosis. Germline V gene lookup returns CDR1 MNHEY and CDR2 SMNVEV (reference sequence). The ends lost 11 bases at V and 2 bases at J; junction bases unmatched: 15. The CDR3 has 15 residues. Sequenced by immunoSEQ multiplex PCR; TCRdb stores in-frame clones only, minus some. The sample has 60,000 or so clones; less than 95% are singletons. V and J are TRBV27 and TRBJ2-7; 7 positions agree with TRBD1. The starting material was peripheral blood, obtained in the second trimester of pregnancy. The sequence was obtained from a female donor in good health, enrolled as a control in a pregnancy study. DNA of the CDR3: TGTGCCGCCCGGACGGGACAGACGTGGCCCTACGAGCAGTACTTC. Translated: CAARTGQTWPYEQYF.